This T cell receptor (beta chain) was captured in a study of blood T cell repertoires in COVID-19. Study context: T cells, B-cell-depleted T cells, or PBMCs provided the cDNA or gDNA that served as material.

The protocol was immunoSEQ multiplex PCR, while the TCRdb copy is restricted to in-frame clones and leaves out a portion. The profile covers 150,000 to 250,000 clones, with roughly nine tenths appearing a single time and approximately 2.2% taken by the ten largest. The ends were cut back, 2 bases at V and 9 bases at J, with 29 bases in the middle. Germline V gene data show CDR1 as LGHDT and CDR2 as YNNKEL (reference sequence). The CDR3 contains 20 residues. Recruitment covered about two dozen US areas and drew participants whose ages spanned about 18 to 95 years. The TCR was taken from a woman in her twenties or thirties who had recovered from COVID-19. The sequenced material came from PBMCs or T cells enriched from blood (not recorded which). The chain combines TRBV3-1 (or the pseudogene TRBV3-2) with TRBJ1-6; D possibly corresponds to TRBD1 (5 bases). In DNA, the CDR3 is TGTGCCAGCAGCCAACTGAGATCAGGGTTTTCCCAGGGTGGCGGTTCACCCCTCCACTTT. Translating gives CASSQLRSGFSQGGGSPLHF.